Listed here are 16 T cell receptor beta chains from one sample, sequenced in a study of cytomegalovirus exposure and HLA in healthy donors. With 60 Vbeta and 13 Jbeta primers, the PCR was carried out. Using immunoSEQ multiplex PCR, the repertoire was profiled, and TCRdb retains in-frame clones only, with some absent. The table lists just over 200,000 clones, approximately 70% of them singletons. The sequenced sample was PBMCs. The receptors derive from a man aged 40-50 years in good health and CMV-seropositive.

The chain joins TRBV9 to TRBJ2-1, with TRBD2 matching over 11 bases. Germline V lookup: CDR1 SGDLS, CDR2 YYNGEE. CDR3 size: 19 residues. V trimming: 4 bases; J trimming: 3 bases; junction bases outside the gene matches: 15. The CDR3 region has the DNA TGTGCCAGCAGCTCCCGTTCTTTAGCGGGGGGGCGGATCTACAATGAGCAGTTCTTC. Amino acids: CASSSRSLAGGRIYNEQFF.

The genes are TRBV28 and TRBJ2-3, with 9 bases identical to TRBD2. CDR3 length: 14 residues. Germline loops: CDR1 MDHEN, CDR2 SYDVKM. With V trimmed by 6 bases and J by 6 bases, 7 bases remained unmatched. The CDR3 region has the DNA TGTGCCAGCAGCCCGGCGGGGGGGCGGGATACGCAGTATTTT. Protein sequence: CASSPAGGRDTQYF. Filled out from reference TRBV28 and TRBJ2-3, the complete variable domain reads DVKVTQSSRYLVKRTGEKVFLECVQDMDHENMFWYRQDPGLGLRLIYFSYDVKMKEKGDIPEGYSVSREKKERFSLILESASTNQTSMYLCASSPAGGRDTQYFGPGTRLTVL.

V is TRBV29-1 and J is TRBJ1-2, with TRBD1 matching over 8 bases. The V segment lost 2 bases and the J segment 4 bases; nucleotides outside the gene matches: 9. The CDR3 loop spans 15 amino acids. Germline V gene sequence: CDR1 SQVTM, CDR2 ANQGSEA. The CDR3 DNA reads as TGCAGCGTTGAACCAGGGGGCGAACTTGGCTATGGCTACACCTTC. It is translated as CSVEPGGELGYGYTF.

The J gene is TRBJ1-3, the V gene TRBV28; weak D call: TRBD1 (6 bases). Germline V lookup: CDR1 MDHEN, CDR2 SYDVKM. Trimming removed 8 bases at V and 0 bases at J, with 14 bases between. This CDR3 is built from 15 residues. The DNA for the CDR3 is TGTGCCAGCGGTGGCTTGGGGGCCTCTGGAAACACCATATATTTT. Its protein product is CASGGLGASGNTIYF.

This clone was seen only a few times. The chain combines TRBV29-1 with TRBJ1-2; maybe TRBD1 (5 bases). Germline CDR1 SQVTM, CDR2 ANQGSEA. Trimming left V 4 bases short and J 4 bases short, with 25 bases between. This CDR3 comprises 17 residues. CDR3 nucleotide sequence: TGCAGCGTTGTTGATATTCGCACGTCAGGGCGCGGCTATGGCTACACCTTC. Amino acid sequence: CSVVDIRTSGRGYGYTF.

The gene calls are TRBV7-6 and TRBJ2-3; no clear D gene. The ends were cut back, 1 base at V and 6 bases at J, with 5 bases in the middle. This CDR3 region has 12 residues. Germline V lookup: CDR1 SGHVS, CDR2 FNYEAQ. CDR3: CASSLVRDTQYF. The DNA of the CDR3 is TGTGCCAGCAGCTTAGTTCGGGATACGCAGTATTTT.

This sequence joins TRBV6-5 and TRBJ2-5, with a possible D match to TRBD1 (6 bases). The J call could be wrong; TRBJ2-7 is a better fit for the DNA end. From germline, CDR1 is MNHEY and CDR2 SVGAGI. The CDR3 sequence is 16 residues long. The DNA for the CDR3 is TGTGCCAGCAGTTACTCGTCAGGACAGCGCTCCTACGAGCAGTACTTC. Protein sequence: CASSYSSGQRSYEQYF.

The chain couples TRBV6-6 to TRBJ1-1; 7 positions match TRBD1. The length of the CDR3 is 12 residues. Germline lookup yields CDR1 MNHNY and CDR2 SVGAGI (reference sequence). V shed 10 bases and J 4 bases; nucleotides not matched to a gene: 6. This chain's CDR3 is CATKGASTEAFF. As DNA, the CDR3 is TGTGCCACCAAGGGGGCATCCACTGAAGCTTTCTTT.

The chain employs TRBV10-3 and TRBJ2-2; 12 bases fit TRBD1. This CDR3 comprises 16 residues. Germline-derived CDR1 and CDR2 are ENHRY and SYGVKD. V lost 11 bases, J lost 6 bases, and 13 bases stayed unmatched. Written as DNA, the CDR3 is TGTGCCGTACGACGCACCGGGACAGGGGGCTCCGGGGAGCTGTTTTTT. As protein: CAVRRTGTGGSGELFF.

The rearrangement links TRBV9 to TRBJ1-1, with 12 bases that match TRBD1. The CDR3 length is 17 residues. The junction had 5 bases not matched to a gene; V was cut back by 2 bases and J by 0 bases. Germline values: CDR1 SGDLS, CDR2 YYNGEE. DNA for the CDR3: TGTGCCAGCAGCGTCGGGACAGGGGGCCCCCTGAACACTGAAGCTTTCTTT. Its translation: CASSVGTGGPLNTEAFF.

This chain uses TRBV10-2 with TRBJ1-3, with a tentative D call TRBD1 (5 bases). This CDR3 has 17 residues. V lost 0 bases, J lost 0 bases, and 12 bases lay in between. Germline assignment: CDR1 WSHSY and CDR2 SAAADI. This chain's CDR3 is CASSESGHEASGNTIYF. CDR3 DNA: TGCGCCAGCAGTGAGTCGGGGCACGAAGCCTCTGGAAACACCATATATTTT.

This clone has more than one count but fewer than ten. The gene calls are TRBV4-1 and TRBJ2-3; D is uncertain. The CDR3 sequence is 14 residues long. The V gene's germline CDR1 is MGHRA and CDR2 YSYEKL. Between the trimmed V and J ends, which lost 3 bases and 5 bases, there was a span of 12 bases. The chain's CDR3 is CASSQVPNGDTQYF. CDR3 in DNA: TGCGCCAGCAGCCAGGTTCCTAACGGAGATACGCAGTATTTT.

V and J are TRBV7-3 and TRBJ2-5; 11 bases fit TRBD2. Germline V gives CDR1 SGHTA, CDR2 FQGTGA. V lost 5 bases to trimming and J lost 7 bases; unmatched junction nucleotides: 9. The CDR3 length is 15 residues. This CDR3 reads CASSLAGGLGGTQYF. In DNA form, the CDR3 reads TGTGCCAGCAGCCTAGCGGGGGGCCTGGGGGGGACCCAGTACTTC.

The J gene is TRBJ2-2, the V gene TRBV2, with D maybe TRBD1 (6 bases). CDR3 length equals 13 residues. Per germline, CDR1 SNHLY and CDR2 FYNNEI. Trimming shortened V by 6 bases and J by 5 bases, and 10 bases separated the two germline ends. The CDR3 loop reads CASRVGATGELFF. In DNA, the CDR3 is TGTGCCAGCAGGGTGGGGGCGACCGGGGAGCTGTTTTTT.

The table lists this clone with a few counts. The chain combines TRBV15 with TRBJ1-2, with D tentatively TRBD1 (5 bases). Germline V gene data show CDR1 as LNHNV and CDR2 as YYDKDF (reference sequence). V was trimmed by 3 bases and J by 7 bases, leaving 18 bases between them. The CDR3 length is 15 residues. This CDR3 reads CATSRGDWREAGYTF. Here the CDR3 DNA reads TGTGCCACCAGCAGGGGGGACTGGAGAGAGGCTGGCTACACCTTC.

This chain links TRBV5-6 with TRBJ1-1; D call uncertain. V lost 4 bases to trimming and J lost 0 bases, with 10 bases between them. This CDR3 region has 14 residues. Germline V gene data show CDR1 as SGHDT and CDR2 as YYEEEE. The CDR3 nucleotides read TGTGCCAGCAGCCTTTGGGAGTTGAACACTGAAGCTTTCTTT. Amino acid sequence: CASSLWELNTEAFF.